Listed here are 9 T cell receptor beta chains from one sample, sequenced in a study of PD-L1 blockade in urothelial cancer. Here immunoSEQ multiplex PCR was the method, and the copy in TCRdb shows in-frame clones only, minus some. The sample holds tens of thousands of clones; over 75% are singletons and the top ten take around 8.3%. The sequencing here drew on PBMCs, taken around atezolizumab (anti-PD-L1) treatment. The receptors shown here come from a man aged 65 to 79 with urothelial cancer.

The J gene is TRBJ2-7, the V gene TRBV7-8; D may be TRBD2 (5 bases). The V gene lost 5 bases and the J gene lost 4 bases, with 12 bases spanning the gap. The CDR3 runs 13 residues. Germline CDR1 SGHVS, CDR2 FQNEAQ. The CDR3 reads CASSGGVQYEQYF. The CDR3 DNA reads as TGTGCCAGCAGCGGAGGAGTACAGTACGAGCAGTACTTC.

The V call is TRBV2, the J call TRBJ2-1, with 13 positions matching TRBD2. CDR1 and CDR2 from the germline V gene are SNHLY and FYNNEI. After removal of 4 bases from V and 8 bases from J, the junction contained 8 bases not matched to a gene. This CDR3 comprises 16 residues. CDR3 sequence reads: CASSAPTSGRPHEQFF. CDR3 nucleotides: TGTGCCAGCAGTGCCCCGACTAGCGGGAGGCCCCATGAGCAGTTCTTC.

The gene calls are TRBV21-1 and TRBJ1-2; the table's D call, TRBD1, has no DNA check behind it. TRBV21-1 is an annotated pseudogene. The CDR3 has 12 residues. The CDR3 region is CAQQPFNYGYTF. CDR3 coding DNA: TGTGCCCAACAGCCCTTTAACTATGGCTACACCTTC.

The CDR3 sequence is CASTSGSDTQYF. CDR3 bases: TGTGCCAGCACTAGCGGGTCAGATACGCAGTATTTT. The V and J genes are TRBV6-6 and TRBJ2-3, with 8 bases matching TRBD2. The trim removed 7 bases at V and 4 bases at J, leaving 1 base unmatched. There are 12 residues in the CDR3. The V gene's germline CDR1 is MNHNY and CDR2 SVGAGI (reference sequence).

The chain employs TRBV7-2 and TRBJ2-1; 13 positions agree with TRBD2. V gave up 1 base and J gave up 8 bases; unmatched junction bases: 5. Germline CDR1 reads SGHTA; CDR2 reads FQGNSA. The CDR3 has 16 residues. CDR3 DNA sequence: TGTGCCAGCAGCTTAGAGGGGACTAGCGGGACCCATGAGCAGTTCTTC. This sequence encodes CASSLEGTSGTHEQFF.

The rearrangement joins TRBV5-1 to TRBJ2-7; 11 bases line up with TRBD2. Germline CDR1 is SGHRS and CDR2 is YFSETQ. The length of the CDR3 is 21 residues. Trimming cost V 0 bases and J 3 bases; bases outside gene matches: 20. CDR3 sequence (DNA): TGCGCCAGCAGCTTGGGACGGAGAACTAGCGGGAGCTTAACTTTGATCTACGAGCAGTACTTC. Its protein is CASSLGRRTSGSLTLIYEQYF.

J is TRBJ2-7 and V is TRBV7-8; D is possibly TRBD2 (8 bases). Per the germline V gene, CDR1 is SGHVS and CDR2 is FQNEAQ. The CDR3 loop spans 16 amino acids. V lost 6 bases and J lost 6, with 24 bases in between. The CDR3 region has the DNA TGTGCCAGCAGACTAGCGGTTTCTCCTCAGGGGGGCGAGCAGTACTTC. Amino acid sequence: CASRLAVSPQGGEQYF.

The chain is built from TRBV28 and TRBJ1-2; 8 bases are a match to TRBD1. J lost 5 bases, V lost 2 bases, and 4 bases had no gene match. The CDR3 runs 14 residues. Germline CDR1 reads MDHEN; CDR2 reads SYDVKM. In DNA, the CDR3 is TGTGCCAGCAGTTTAGGGGACAGGAATTATGGCTACACCTTC. The encoded protein is CASSLGDRNYGYTF.

V usage is TRBV21-1 and J usage is TRBJ2-5; no DNA check was done on the table's D call, TRBD2. TRBV21-1 is given as a pseudogene. The CDR3 is made up of 18 amino acids. Here the CDR3 DNA reads TGTGCCAGCAGCAAAGTTTCTTGCCCACACGAGAACGAGGGGACCCAGTACTTC. Protein: CASSKVSCPHENEGTQYF.